Listed below are T cell receptor beta chains from one sample, sequenced in a study of blood T cell repertoires in COVID-19. TCRdb keeps only in-frame clones here, not all; method: immunoSEQ multiplex PCR. Of under 300,000 clones listed, roughly 91% are singletons. The specimen sequenced was peripheral blood. The receptors shown here come from a woman aged 40 to 50 who had recovered from COVID-19. Both conserved end residues are part of each CDR3.

j_call: TRBJ1-2
v_call: TRBV28
cdr3_aa: CASSLSGQGAVYTF

j_call: TRBJ2-6
v_call: TRBV5-1
cdr3_aa: CASSAWGTGSTGANVLTF

j_call: TRBJ2-2
v_call: TRBV18
cdr3_aa: CASSPPRGGNTGELFF

j_call: TRBJ1-1
v_call: TRBV27
cdr3_aa: CASRETGGTEAFF

j_call: TRBJ1-1
v_call: TRBV6-1
cdr3_aa: CASSEALNTEAFF

j_call: TRBJ1-5
v_call: TRBV7-9
cdr3_aa: CARPQPSGDGQPQHF

j_call: TRBJ2-1
v_call: TRBV6-6
cdr3_aa: CAGRKREGLEQFF

j_call: TRBJ2-7
v_call: TRBV6-5
cdr3_aa: CASSYGPSESYEQYF

j_call: TRBJ2-5
v_call: TRBV7-2
cdr3_aa: CASSPPGLPQETQYF

j_call: TRBJ2-7
v_call: TRBV7-6
cdr3_aa: CASSPQVLAAEQYF

j_call: TRBJ2-2
v_call: TRBV7-9
cdr3_aa: CASSPSKELFF

j_call: TRBJ1-2
v_call: TRBV11-3
cdr3_aa: CASSAQGGYYGYTF

j_call: TRBJ2-1
v_call: TRBV11-3
cdr3_aa: CASSSYSSSYNEQFF

j_call: TRBJ2-1
v_call: TRBV19
cdr3_aa: CASSPGLAGAGEQFF

j_call: TRBJ2-3
v_call: TRBV5-1
cdr3_aa: CASSLRPTDRVNTDTQYF

j_call: TRBJ2-2
v_call: TRBV7-9
cdr3_aa: CASSYGTGSTGELFF

j_call: TRBJ1-2
v_call: TRBV19
cdr3_aa: CASSRVYGYTF

j_call: TRBJ2-4
v_call: TRBV5-8
cdr3_aa: CASSFREIAKNIQYF

j_call: TRBJ1-1
v_call: TRBV9
cdr3_aa: CASSTDRNTEAFF

j_call: TRBJ1-2
v_call: TRBV7-9
cdr3_aa: CASSPPGQGIYALGYTF